This T cell receptor beta chain was obtained from a study of T cells in localized non-small cell lung cancer. Produced via immunoSEQ multiplex PCR; TCRdb's table is partial and in-frame only. Altogether 1,400 to 1,500 clones are present, approximately 30% being singletons, with the ten largest covering roughly 10%. Trimming at V came to 6 bases and at J to 8 bases, leaving 11 bases not matched to a gene. The germline V gene encodes CDR1 SQVTM and CDR2 ANQGSEA. This CDR3 is 14 amino acids long. The source is a male donor at least 60 years old with stage II lung adenocarcinoma. The chain employs TRBV29-1 and TRBJ1-4, with 8 bases matching TRBD1. The sample was normal lung tissue next to the tumor, taken before any cancer treatment. The CDR3 here is CSVRLLQGDEKLFF. The CDR3 DNA is TGCAGCGTCCGCCTTTTACAGGGGGACGAAAAACTGTTTTTT.